Listed here are 18 T cell receptor beta chains from one sample, sequenced in a study of T-cell memory formation after mild COVID-19. TCRdb reanalysed the 5' RACE reads using MiXCR and keeps one entry per CDR3 protein. This table has 90,000 to 120,000 distinct CDR3 sequences, around an eighth appearing once. Sequencing was done on a sample of PBMCs or a T cell subset sorted from them (not recorded which). The receptors stem from a young man who had mild COVID-19 (a few samples of this study predate the infection). Cell type and time point are not known.

A few counts support this clonotype. The chain has TRBV15 and TRBJ2-2, with 7 bases fitting TRBD1. Trimming removed 8 bases from V and 3 bases from J; junction bases left unmatched: 6. The CDR3 has 14 residues. The germline V gene encodes CDR1 LNHNV and CDR2 YYDKDF (reference sequence). CDR3 sequence (DNA): TGTGCCACCTCGCTTCAGGGGGACACCGGGGAGCTGTTTTTT. It specifies CATSLQGDTGELFF.

The CDR3 loop reads CASLGTANTGELFF. CDR3 sequence (DNA): TGTGCCAGTTTAGGGACAGCGAACACCGGGGAGCTGTTTTTT. V gene TRBV6-2 or TRBV6-3 combines with J gene TRBJ2-2; 7 nucleotides match TRBD1. The CDR3 length is 14 residues. The junction had 4 bases not matched to a gene; V was cut back by 9 bases and J by 0 bases. The germline gives CDR1 MNHEY, CDR2 SVGEGT.

This chain connects TRBV4-1 to TRBJ1-2; D gene unclear. V lost 1 base to trimming and J lost 8 bases, with 5 bases between them. In germline, CDR1 is MGHRA, CDR2 YSYEKL. The CDR3 spans 11 residues. The CDR3 here is CASSQGRGYTF. The CDR3, as DNA: TGCGCCAGCAGCCAAGGCCGGGGCTACACCTTC.

This clonotype was seen repeatedly, ten times or more. This sequence joins TRBV12-3 or TRBV12-4 and TRBJ2-3; D call uncertain. V lost 3 bases and J lost 10, with 5 bases in between. The length of the CDR3 is 10 residues. Here the CDR3 reads CASSFPPQYF. Written as DNA, the CDR3 is TGTGCCAGCAGTTTCCCCCCGCAGTATTTT.

This clonotype was observed many times. The chain employs TRBV7-6 and TRBJ2-7, with 8 bases identical to TRBD1. This CDR3 spans 15 amino acids. Germline values: CDR1 SGHVS, CDR2 FNYEAQ. V shed 5 bases and J 3 bases; nucleotides not matched to a gene: 9. In DNA, the CDR3 is TGTGCCAGCAGCCCCCGACAGGGGTGGCACTACGAGCAGTACTTC. Its protein product is CASSPRQGWHYEQYF.

This clonotype was counted only a few times. The chain links TRBV6-2 or TRBV6-3 to TRBJ1-2; D is perhaps TRBD1 (6 bases). Trimming pared 8 bases from V and 4 bases from J, leaving 20 bases between. The germline V gene has CDR1 MNHEY and CDR2 SVGEGT. CDR3 size: 15 residues. DNA of the CDR3: TGTGCCAGCTTGGAAGACCTCGACAGGATCTATGGCTACACCTTC. It translates to CASLEDLDRIYGYTF.

This clonotype turned up a few times. The chain couples TRBV4-2 to TRBJ1-1, with D uncertain. CDR3 length: 13 amino acids. The germline gives CDR1 LGHNA, CDR2 YNFKEQ. Between the trimmed V and J ends, which lost 4 bases and 7 bases, there was a span of 13 bases. The CDR3 nucleotides read TGTGCCAGCAGCCCCTCCTCCAACGATGAAGCTTTCTTT. Its protein is CASSPSSNDEAFF.

The chain links TRBV27 to TRBJ2-7; TRBD1 matches 7 bases. V gave up 8 bases and J gave up 6 bases; unmatched junction bases: 10. Germline-derived CDR1 and CDR2 are MNHEY and SMNVEV (reference sequence). The CDR3 is made up of 13 amino acids. CDR3 residues: CASGRGRFSEQYF. The CDR3 DNA sequence: TGTGCCAGCGGTAGGGGGCGGTTCTCCGAGCAGTACTTC.

The V gene is TRBV4-3, the J gene TRBJ2-3; tentative D call: TRBD2 (7 bases). There are 17 residues in the CDR3. V lost 0 bases to trimming and J lost 4 bases, with 17 bases between them. From germline, CDR1 is LGHNA and CDR2 YSLEER. This chain's CDR3 is CASSQEVAGARSDTQYF. The CDR3 DNA reads TGCGCCAGCAGCCAAGAAGTGGCGGGGGCCCGTTCAGATACGCAGTATTTT.

The chain is built from TRBV6-5 and TRBJ2-2; D not resolved. The ends were cut back, 8 bases at V and 2 bases at J, with 21 bases in the middle. This CDR3 has 17 amino acids. The germline V gene has CDR1 MNHEY and CDR2 SVGAGI. CDR3 DNA sequence: TGTGCCAGCGCTACCGCCCCACCCCACCAAAACACCGGGGAGCTGTTTTTT. Its protein is CASATAPPHQNTGELFF.

This clonotype was counted between two and nine times. The rearrangement uses TRBV7-3 and TRBJ2-1; 8 bases are a match to TRBD2. Germline assignment: CDR1 SGHTA and CDR2 FQGTGA. This CDR3 spans 14 amino acids. The V and J ends lost 3 bases and 7 bases, in that order; junction bases with no gene match: 5. The CDR3 sequence: CASSFSGEVNEQFF. Written as DNA, the CDR3 is TGTGCCAGCAGCTTTAGCGGGGAGGTTAATGAGCAGTTCTTC.

The sample holds a few counts of this clonotype. J is TRBJ1-1 and V is TRBV6-5; D may be TRBD1 (6 bases). In germline, CDR1 is MNHEY, CDR2 SVGAGI. V lost 1 base and J 6 bases, leaving 12 bases between the germline ends. The CDR3 spans 14 residues. The CDR3 sequence: CASSYWGGSAEAFF. CDR3 coding DNA: TGTGCCAGCAGTTACTGGGGGGGCAGCGCTGAAGCTTTCTTT.

The rearrangement joins TRBV5-1 to TRBJ2-3; 9 nucleotides agree with TRBD2. Germline V gives CDR1 SGHRS, CDR2 YFSETQ. Germline trimming cut 4 bases from V and 1 base from J; bases unmatched to any gene: 10. This CDR3 contains 17 residues. DNA of the CDR3: TGCGCCAGCAGCCCCTTTGGGGTAGCGGGGGGCACAGATACGCAGTATTTT. This sequence encodes CASSPFGVAGGTDTQYF.

This clonotype was seen many times. The V call is TRBV6-2 or TRBV6-3, the J call TRBJ2-1, with TRBD2 identical over 7 bases. The germline CDR1 and CDR2 sequences are MNHEY and SVGEGT. The CDR3 length is 14 residues. The J segment lost 8 bases and the V segment lost 2 bases, leaving 6 bases of the junction unmatched. Here the CDR3 DNA reads TGTGCCAGCAGTTACGGGCTAGCGGCGGATGAGCAGTTCTTC. This encodes CASSYGLAADEQFF.

This clonotype appeared a few times. The J gene is TRBJ1-1, the V gene TRBV7-8, with D hard to call. V was trimmed by 6 bases and J by 1 base, leaving 21 bases between them. The germline V gene has CDR1 SGHVS and CDR2 FQNEAQ. This CDR3 comprises 17 residues. The CDR3 region is CASSLRRVRWENTEAFF. The CDR3, as DNA: TGTGCCAGCAGTCTCCGTAGGGTTCGGTGGGAGAACACTGAAGCTTTCTTT.

The sample holds a few counts of this clonotype. J is TRBJ1-1 and V is TRBV7-9; possibly TRBD1 for D (6 bases). V was cut by 5 bases and J by 3 bases, with 10 bases left in between. CDR3 length equals 13 residues. Germline values: CDR1 SEHNR, CDR2 FQNEAQ (reference sequence). CDR3 DNA sequence: TGTGCCAGCAGCGCCCCAGGGGACACTGAAGCTTTCTTT. Its translation is CASSAPGDTEAFF.

The chain carries TRBV5-1 and TRBJ1-6, with D maybe TRBD1 (5 bases). Trimming cost V 7 bases and J 5 bases, with 13 bases left between them. The germline gives CDR1 SGHRS, CDR2 YFSETQ. The CDR3 has 14 residues. CDR3 sequence reads: CASSYGTHNSPLHF. The CDR3 DNA reads TGCGCCAGCTCCTACGGGACGCATAATTCACCCCTCCACTTT. The full variable domain, with the rest looked up from reference TRBV5-1 and TRBJ1-6, is KAGVTQTPRYLIKTRGQQVTLSCSPISGHRSVSWYQQTPGQGLQFLFEYFSETQRNKGNFPGRFSGRQFSNSRSEMNVSTLELGDSALYLCASSYGTHNSPLHFGNGTRLTVT.

There are many counts of this clonotype. The chain couples TRBV27 to TRBJ2-3, with D maybe TRBD2 (6 bases). The V gene lost 1 base and the J gene lost 4 bases, with 12 bases spanning the gap. This CDR3 has 15 amino acids. Germline V lookup: CDR1 MNHEY, CDR2 SMNVEV (reference sequence). As DNA, the CDR3 is TGTGCCAGCAGTTTATTAGGCGGGGAAGCAGATACGCAGTATTTT. Translating it yields CASSLLGGEADTQYF.